This TCR beta chain was captured in a study of blood T cell repertoires in COVID-19. About the study: COVID-19 samples collected from the United States, Italy and Spain covered acute and convalescent phases. Sample material is recorded as cDNA or gDNA derived from T cells, B-cell-depleted T cells, or PBMCs.

As processed by the authors: Nucleated cell number was recorded as an estimate derived from reference gene primer amplification. Assay: immunoSEQ multiplex PCR; the TCRdb copy retains only in-frame clones and omits some. The V and J calls and clone size are taken from that table; D and trimming were inferred from the DNA. This table has approximately 150,000 clones, roughly 84% appearing once. The source of this sequence is a human donor in a cohort sampled during active COVID-19. The sequenced sample consisted of peripheral blood.

The CDR3 sequence: CASSPTTGLDEQYF. The CDR3 bases are TGTGCCAGCTCACCTACGACAGGGTTGGACGAGCAGTACTTC. The chain couples TRBV18 to TRBJ2-7, with 7 bases identical to TRBD1. Per the germline V gene, CDR1 is KGHSH and CDR2 is LQKENI. Trimming at V came to 3 bases and at J to 5 bases, leaving 7 bases not matched to a gene. The CDR3 spans 14 residues.